This is a list of T cell receptor beta chains from one sample in a study of blood T cells in healthy people across ages. TCRdb redid the calling of the 5' RACE reads with MiXCR, one entry per CDR3 protein. The profile shows some 780,000 distinct CDR3 sequences, approximately 60% of them singletons. Sequenced material: blood. The receptors shown here come from a man aged 35-49 years in good health. The CDR3 runs from the conserved cysteine through the conserved F or W. A D gene is named only where the DNA matches it firmly. The size entry is marked missing in some rows and otherwise reads once, few, many or a size class.

TRBJ2-4	few	TRBV7-9	TRBD2	TGTGCCAGCAGGCCCCCTAGCGGGAGGCCCGAAATGAGAAACATTCAGTACTTC	CASRPPSGRPEMRNIQYF
TRBJ1-2	.	TRBV3-1	.	TGTGCCAGCAGCCCCACCCGGACGACGCATTATGGCTACACCTTC	CASSPTRTTHYGYTF
TRBJ2-5	.	TRBV5-1	.	TGCGCCAGCAGCTTGCGTTTGTCCAGGCAAGAGACCCAGTACTTC	CASSLRLSRQETQYF
TRBJ1-2	few	TRBV10-3	.	TGTGCCATCAGTGAGTCGCTGGACACCGATGGCTACACCTTC	CAISESLDTDGYTF
TRBJ2-1	.	TRBV4-1	TRBD1	TGCGCCAGCAGCCAAGGAGGGACAGAGGACAATGAGCAGTTCTTC	CASSQGGTEDNEQFF
TRBJ1-1	.	TRBV9	.	TGTGCCAGCAGCGTAGGCGTGGGGGCGCTTATGAACACTGAAGCTTTCTTT	CASSVGVGALMNTEAFF
TRBJ2-1	.	TRBV29-1	TRBD2	TGCAGTGTTGAAACGAGCGGGAGGCTTGCGGAGTGGAATGAGCAGTTCTTC	CSVETSGRLAEWNEQFF
TRBJ1-1	.	TRBV29-1	TRBD1	TGCAGCTCCGTAGGTCAGGGGGCTTACACTGAAGCTTTCTTT	CSSVGQGAYTEAFF
TRBJ1-4	.	TRBV11-3	.	TGTGCCAGCAGCGATAAGTTGGGGTCTGCGACTAATGAAAAACTGTTTTTT	CASSDKLGSATNEKLFF
TRBJ2-5	.	TRBV28	.	TGTGCCAGCAGAGAGGGGGAGCCGGAGACCCAGTACTTC	CASREGEPETQYF
TRBJ2-1	.	TRBV7-2	TRBD2	TGTGCCAGCAGCTTATCGGGACTAGCGGTCTACAATGAGCAGTTCTTC	CASSLSGLAVYNEQFF
TRBJ1-5	.	TRBV15	.	TGTGCCACCAGCAGAGATACAGGGTCTCAGCCCCAGCATTTT	CATSRDTGSQPQHF
TRBJ2-5	.	TRBV21-1	.	TGTGCCAGCAGCAAAGAGGCGCCGATGGGGGAGACCCAGTACTTC	CASSKEAPMGETQYF
TRBJ2-1	.	TRBV18	TRBD1	TGTGCCAGCTCACCCGACAGGGGACACTACAATGAGCAGTTCTTC	CASSPDRGHYNEQFF
TRBJ2-7	.	TRBV12-3/TRBV12-4	TRBD2	TGTGCCAGCGGGGCTACTAGCGGGATCTCCTACGAGCAGTACTTC	CASGATSGISYEQYF
TRBJ2-7	.	TRBV6-1	.	TGTGCCAGCAGTGCCGCCGGGACCTTCAAGCTTGCCTACGAGCAGTACTTC	CASSAAGTFKLAYEQYF
TRBJ2-3	few	TRBV4-3	.	TGCGCCAGCAGCCAAGGTCGGGGGATTGGCACAGATACGCAGTATTTT	CASSQGRGIGTDTQYF
TRBJ2-3	.	TRBV6-5	TRBD2	TGTGCCAGCAGTTACTCTGGACTAGCGAGAAGCACAGATACGCAGTATTTT	CASSYSGLARSTDTQYF
TRBJ2-7	.	TRBV2	.	TGTGCCAGCAGCTCTGAGAGGACCGGTTCCTACGAGCAGTACTTC	CASSSERTGSYEQYF
TRBJ2-1	few	TRBV12-3/TRBV12-4	.	TGTGCCAGCAGGGGAGGGGGCCCACAGTTCTTC	CASRGGGPQFF
TRBJ2-7	.	TRBV5-1	.	TGCGCCAGCAGTTTCAGAGGGGGGGAAGGCTACGAGCAGTACTTC	CASSFRGGEGYEQYF
TRBJ2-3	.	TRBV12-3/TRBV12-4	TRBD1	TGTGCCAGCAGTTTAGCAGGGGACAGCCACACAGATACGCAGTATTTT	CASSLAGDSHTDTQYF
TRBJ2-6	.	TRBV6-2/TRBV6-3	.	TGTGCCAGCAGTTACGGAATTAGGACGGCAGCTGGCTCTGGGGCCAACGTCCTGACTTTC	CASSYGIRTAAGSGANVLTF
TRBJ2-3	few	TRBV9	.	TGTGCCAGCAGTGTAGAGGGGTTTGGAGATACGCAGTATTTT	CASSVEGFGDTQYF
TRBJ2-5	.	TRBV20-1	TRBD2	TGCAGTGCTCCAATCCCCCAGCGGGGGCAAGAGACCCAGTACTTC	CSAPIPQRGQETQYF
TRBJ2-7	few	TRBV11-2	.	TGTGCCAGCAGCTTAGGGTTGAGTCTTGCGGGAAGAACCTACGAGCAGTACTTC	CASSLGLSLAGRTYEQYF
TRBJ2-5	.	TRBV9	TRBD2	TGTGCCAGCAGCGTAGTTGCGGGGGTTGCGAGGACCCAGTACTTC	CASSVVAGVARTQYF
TRBJ2-1	.	TRBV20-1	.	TGCAGTGCTACTAGTGGATCGGGAAAATATGAGCAGTTCTTC	CSATSGSGKYEQFF
TRBJ1-1	.	TRBV2	.	TGTGCCAGCAACGGGTGGTTGGGGAACACTGAAGCTTTCTTT	CASNGWLGNTEAFF
TRBJ2-7	.	TRBV7-2	.	TGTGCCAGCACCGACACGAGGGGTTTCGCCCCCTACGAGCAGTACTTC	CASTDTRGFAPYEQYF
TRBJ2-5	.	TRBV27	TRBD1	TGTGCCAGCAGTTTAGGGACAGGGCTACAAGAGACCCAGTACTTC	CASSLGTGLQETQYF
TRBJ2-1	few	TRBV28	TRBD2	TGTGCCAGCAGTCCCGGGACTAGCGGGAGGGCCAATGAGCAGTTCTTC	CASSPGTSGRANEQFF
TRBJ2-1	.	TRBV7-3	TRBD1	TGTGCCAGCAGCCCGACAGGGGCTCGGTACAATGAGCAGTTCTTC	CASSPTGARYNEQFF
TRBJ2-3	.	TRBV28	.	TGTGCCAGCAGTTTAGGGGGGCGCGCAGATACGCAGTATTTT	CASSLGGRADTQYF
TRBJ2-4	.	TRBV10-3	.	TGTGCCATCAGTGAGGGGTGGGGGGACCCTTCGTTTGTCAAAAACATTCAGTACTTC	CAISEGWGDPSFVKNIQYF
TRBJ2-1	.	TRBV6-1	TRBD2	TGTGCCAGTCAGGGACTAGCGGGAGGAAGCTCCTACAATGAGCAGTTCTTC	CASQGLAGGSSYNEQFF
TRBJ1-1	few	TRBV29-1	.	TGCAGCGTTCGGGGTATGAACACTGAAGCTTTCTTT	CSVRGMNTEAFF
TRBJ2-7	once	TRBV27	TRBD1	TGTGCCAGCAGTTTAAAGGGACAGGGGGCCTACGAGCAGTACTTC	CASSLKGQGAYEQYF
TRBJ2-5	few	TRBV20-1	.	TGCAGTGCGGGAACTAGCTTCCCCCGGGAGACCCAGTACTTC	CSAGTSFPRETQYF
TRBJ2-5	few	TRBV5-1	.	TGCGCCAGCAGACGTACCCAAGAGACCCAGTACTTC	CASRRTQETQYF
TRBJ1-2	few	TRBV7-3	.	TGTGCCAGCAGTCCGGACGGGCAGTATGGCTACACCTTC	CASSPDGQYGYTF
TRBJ2-3	.	TRBV3-1	.	TGTGCCAGCAGCCAAGTAGGTGGGAGGTTCGGAGATACGCAGTATTTT	CASSQVGGRFGDTQYF
TRBJ2-5	.	TRBV15	TRBD1	TGTGCCACCAGCAGAAACAGGGGGTGGGAGACCCAGTACTTC	CATSRNRGWETQYF
TRBJ2-3	.	TRBV21-1	.	TGTGCCAGTAACCCGACTCAAAAGAGGGGGAGAGGTTTCGGCACAGATACGCAGTATTTT	CASNPTQKRGRGFGTDTQYF
TRBJ1-2	.	TRBV9	.	TGTGCCAGCAGCCTTACGAGGGAGGGACGGAGCTGGAGCTACACCTTC	CASSLTREGRSWSYTF
TRBJ2-7	few	TRBV4-3	TRBD2	TGCGCCAGCAGCCAAGATCGGGTCAGGACTAGCTTCTACGAGCAGTACTTC	CASSQDRVRTSFYEQYF
TRBJ2-5	.	TRBV4-1	TRBD2	TGCGCCAGCAGCCAAGGATTCGCCGGACTAGCGCAAAATGAGCAGTACTTC	CASSQGFAGLAQNEQYF
TRBJ2-1	.	TRBV29-1	.	TGCAGCGTTGACGGAATTGAGCAGTTCTTC	CSVDGIEQFF
TRBJ2-7	.	TRBV20-1	.	TGCAGTGCTAGGGCGGACCGATCGACCTACGAGCAGTACTTC	CSARADRSTYEQYF
TRBJ2-1	few	TRBV12-3/TRBV12-4	.	TGTGCCAGCAGTTTAGCCTCAGGGATCAATGAGCAGTTCTTC	CASSLASGINEQFF
TRBJ2-3	.	TRBV4-2	.	TGTGCCAGCAGCCAAGGCCGAGGGGACACAGATACGCAGTATTTT	CASSQGRGDTDTQYF
TRBJ2-1	few	TRBV3-1	.	TGTGCCAGCACACGGAGGAGTTTTATCGGTTTGAATGAGCAGTTCTTC	CASTRRSFIGLNEQFF
TRBJ2-5	many	TRBV7-2	.	TGTGCCAGCAGCCCAACGGCTAGCCTGAGGGGAGAGACCCAGTACTTC	CASSPTASLRGETQYF
TRBJ2-1	once	TRBV24-1	TRBD1	TGTGCCACCAGTGACCCCAGGGGGACCCTGTTCTTC	CATSDPRGTLFF
TRBJ2-3	once	TRBV15	.	TGTGCCACCAGCAGAGATTTCTCTGATACGCAGTATTTT	CATSRDFSDTQYF
TRBJ2-1	.	TRBV28	.	TGTGCCAGCAGACCCCCGGGTGAGGGAGGCGATGAGCAGTTCTTC	CASRPPGEGGDEQFF
TRBJ2-7	.	TRBV7-2	TRBD1	TGTGCCAGCACCCCAGCCGGGACAGGGATCTACGAGCAGTACTTC	CASTPAGTGIYEQYF
TRBJ2-4	.	TRBV7-2	TRBD2	TGTGCCAGCAGGCGACTAGCGGGGGGAAAAAACATTCAGTACTTC	CASRRLAGGKNIQYF
TRBJ1-2	.	TRBV20-1	TRBD1	TGCAGTGCTATTCTTCCGGGACAGGGGTCCGGCTACACCTTC	CSAILPGQGSGYTF